These 23 T cell receptor beta chains were sequenced from one sample in a study of identifying expanded T cells in peripheral blood. Some clones are missing from TCRdb's copy, which holds only in-frame ones; the method was immunoSEQ multiplex PCR. Here the sample spans 55,000 to 75,000 clones, about 90% being singletons. The material sequenced was blood. The receptor set was obtained from a person between 18 and 75 years old in good health.

This clone was observed a handful of times. The chain combines TRBV19 with TRBJ1-2; D call uncertain. Germline values: CDR1 LNHDA, CDR2 SQIVND (reference sequence). The CDR3 totals 11 residues. V was clipped by 1 base and J by 8 bases, with 5 bases between them. The chain's CDR3 is CASSIGYGYTF. CDR3 nucleotide sequence: TGTGCCAGTAGTATAGGGTACGGCTACACCTTC.

The CDR3 DNA is TGTGCCAGCAGTGAGAATGGGTACGGCAATGAGCAGTTCTTC. Its protein product is CASSENGYGNEQFF. This rearrangement joins TRBV2 to TRBJ2-1; no reliable D call. V was trimmed by 3 bases and J by 6 bases, leaving 12 bases between them. Germline CDR1 and CDR2: SNHLY and FYNNEI. This CDR3 is 14 amino acids long. Full variable domain (remainder filled in from reference TRBV2 and TRBJ2-1): EPEVTQTPSHQVTQMGQEVILRCVPISNHLYFYWYRQILGQKVEFLVSFYNNEISEKSEIFDDQFSVERPDGSNFTLKIRSTKLEDSAMYFCASSENGYGNEQFFGPGTRLTVL.

The V gene is TRBV27, the J gene TRBJ2-7; a weak D match, TRBD1 (5 bases). CDR3 length equals 14 residues. The V end lost 3 bases, the J end lost 5 bases, and 14 bases lay between the germline ends. Germline loops: CDR1 MNHEY, CDR2 SMNVEV (reference sequence). The CDR3 coding sequence is TGTGCCAGCAGTTTTAAGCGTCAGGGCGACGAGCAGTACTTC. Translation gives CASSFKRQGDEQYF.

The genes are TRBV11-2 and TRBJ2-1; TRBD1 matches 8 bases. From germline, CDR1 is SGHAT and CDR2 FQNNGV. The CDR3 loop spans 14 amino acids. The V and J ends lost 3 bases and 8 bases, in that order; junction bases with no gene match: 6. The CDR3 region has the DNA TGTGCCAGCAGCTTTTACAGGGGGATGTATGAGCAGTTCTTC. This encodes CASSFYRGMYEQFF. The variable domain in full, completed from reference TRBV11-2 and TRBJ2-1, reads EAGVAQSPRYKIIEKRQSVAFWCNPISGHATLYWYQQILGQGPKLLIQFQNNGVVDDSQLPKDRFSAERLKGVDSTLKIQPAKLEDSAVYLCASSFYRGMYEQFFGPGTRLTVL.

This chain uses TRBV29-1 with TRBJ2-1, with TRBD2 matching over 12 bases. V trimming: 8 bases; J trimming: 6 bases; junction bases outside the gene matches: 8. Per the germline V gene, CDR1 is SQVTM and CDR2 is ANQGSEA. The CDR3 spans 14 residues. The CDR3 DNA reads as TGCAGCTACCGACTAGCGGGAGTCCGCAATGAGCAGTTCTTC. Amino acids: CSYRLAGVRNEQFF.

This CDR3 is CASSRRGGFMNTEAFF. CDR3 DNA sequence: TGTGCCAGCAGTCGGCGAGGGGGATTCATGAACACTGAAGCTTTCTTT. V and J are TRBV27 and TRBJ1-1, with D perhaps matching TRBD1 (6 bases). Germline CDR1 reads MNHEY; CDR2 reads SMNVEV (reference sequence). CDR3 size: 16 residues. Trimming removed 5 bases at V and 0 bases at J, with 16 bases between.

V gene TRBV19 combines with J gene TRBJ2-2; a possible D gene is TRBD2 (6 bases). CDR3 length: 16 residues. Deletions cut 5 bases from V and 0 bases from J, with 13 bases between. Germline V gene data show CDR1 as LNHDA and CDR2 as SQIVND (reference sequence). For the CDR3, the DNA is TGTGCCAGTAGTTTCGACTGGGGGGCGAACACCGGGGAGCTGTTTTTT. As protein: CASSFDWGANTGELFF.

This chain connects TRBV6-6 to TRBJ2-7; D unclear. V was clipped by 4 bases and J by 0 bases, with 7 bases between them. CDR3 length equals 13 residues. CDR1 is MNHNY and CDR2 is SVGAGI in the germline V gene (reference sequence). The CDR3 coding sequence is TGTGCCAGCAGTTTTGAGCGCTCCTACGAGCAGTACTTC. It translates to CASSFERSYEQYF.

This clone showed up just a few times. This chain uses TRBV11-2 with TRBJ2-3; tentative D call: TRBD2 (5 bases). Trimming removed 2 bases from V and 4 bases from J, with 13 bases in between. Per germline, CDR1 SGHAT and CDR2 FQNNGV. The CDR3 contains 15 residues. CDR3 region: CASSLRAALADTQYF. The CDR3 DNA reads TGTGCCAGCAGCTTAAGAGCGGCCCTCGCAGATACGCAGTATTTT.

This clone was seen more than once but under ten times. The J gene is TRBJ1-4, the V gene TRBV6-4; possibly TRBD1 for D (5 bases). The germline V gene has CDR1 MRHNA and CDR2 SNTAGT. V was shortened by 3 bases and J by 3 bases, with 11 bases between the two germline ends. There are 15 residues in the CDR3. CDR3 residues: CASSEGKGANEKLFF. The CDR3 coding sequence is TGTGCCAGCAGTGAAGGGAAAGGGGCTAATGAAAAACTGTTTTTT.

The chain combines TRBV4-1 with TRBJ2-7; D unclear. Germline loops: CDR1 MGHRA, CDR2 YSYEKL. V was shortened by 3 bases and J by 3 bases, with 12 bases between the two germline ends. The length of the CDR3 is 14 residues. CDR3 DNA: TGCGCCAGCAGCCATTACCTCGGGCTCTACGAGCAGTACTTC. Its protein product is CASSHYLGLYEQYF.

This chain connects TRBV5-1 to TRBJ2-3; no definite D call. This CDR3 contains 14 residues. V lost 2 bases and J lost 0, with 7 bases in between. In germline, CDR1 is SGHRS, CDR2 YFSETQ. The CDR3 nucleotides are TGCGCCAGCAGCTTCCCCAGCAGCACAGATACGCAGTATTTT. Protein sequence: CASSFPSSTDTQYF.

The CDR3, as DNA: TGTGCCAGCAGAAAAGGGGCCATTCAGTACTTC. Translating it yields CASRKGAIQYF. The J gene is TRBJ2-4, the V gene TRBV27; TRBD1 is a possible D gene (5 bases). Germline V gene sequence: CDR1 MNHEY, CDR2 SMNVEV (reference sequence). V was clipped by 6 bases and J by 9 bases, with 9 bases between them. CDR3 length: 11 amino acids.

V gene TRBV6-4 combines with J gene TRBJ2-1; 7 bases are a match to TRBD1. This CDR3 has 15 amino acids. With V trimmed by 6 bases and J by 0 bases, 5 bases remained unmatched. The V gene's germline CDR1 is MRHNA and CDR2 SNTAGT. The DNA of the CDR3 is TGTGCCAGCAGCGACAGGGACAGCTCCTACAATGAGCAGTTCTTC. Translation gives CASSDRDSSYNEQFF.

The rearrangement uses TRBV7-2 and TRBJ2-1; 12 bases are shared with TRBD2. J gave up 10 bases and V 4 bases, and 5 bases lay outside the gene matches. This CDR3 region has 14 residues. Germline V gives CDR1 SGHTA, CDR2 FQGNSA. CDR3 region: CASSSTSGSREQFF. The CDR3 DNA reads as TGTGCCAGCAGCTCGACTAGCGGGAGTAGAGAGCAGTTCTTC.

This sequence joins TRBV7-9 and TRBJ2-5; possibly TRBD1 for D (6 bases). The CDR3 totals 16 residues. Deletions cut 5 bases from V and 10 bases from J, with 26 bases between. Germline V CDR1 and CDR2: SEHNR, FQNEAQ (reference sequence). The CDR3 here is CASSTNRAEDPRSQYF. DNA for the CDR3: TGTGCCAGCAGCACGAACAGGGCTGAGGACCCAAGAAGCCAGTACTTC. Combining the CDR3 with reference TRBV7-9 and TRBJ2-5 gives the whole variable domain DTGVSQNPRHKITKRGQNVTFRCDPISEHNRLYWYRQTLGQGPEFLTYFQNEAQLEKSRLLSDRFSAERPKGSFSTLEIQRTEQGDSAMYLCASSTNRAEDPRSQYFGPGTRLLVL.

The rearrangement links TRBV6-5 to TRBJ1-2, with 7 bases identical to TRBD1. The ends lost 6 bases at V and 3 bases at J; junction bases unmatched: 7. The germline CDR1 and CDR2 sequences are MNHEY and SVGAGI. The CDR3 sequence is 14 residues long. The DNA of the CDR3 is TGTGCCAGCAGCCGACAGGGAGTGGACTATGGCTACACCTTC. This gives the protein CASSRQGVDYGYTF.

This chain connects TRBV28 to TRBJ2-1, with TRBD2 matching over 13 bases. CDR3 length: 17 amino acids. Trimming at V came to 4 bases and at J to 10 bases, leaving 13 bases not matched to a gene. Germline V gives CDR1 MDHEN, CDR2 SYDVKM. The chain's CDR3 is CASSSRFTSGREREQFF. CDR3 nucleotides: TGTGCCAGCAGTTCCCGCTTTACTAGCGGGAGGGAGCGCGAGCAGTTCTTC.

CDR3: CASSGLRGNEQFF. The CDR3 region has the DNA TGTGCCAGCAGCGGACTAAGGGGGAATGAGCAGTTCTTC. The chain uses TRBV7-2 and TRBJ2-1; TRBD1 or TRBD2 may be the D gene (6 bases each). Germline CDR1 reads SGHTA; CDR2 reads FQGNSA. This CDR3 is built from 13 residues. With 5 bases removed from V and 7 bases from J, the gap between germline ends came to 12 bases.

The V gene is TRBV6-4, the J gene TRBJ2-3; 9 nucleotides agree with TRBD1. V lost 10 bases and J lost 2; bases outside the gene matches: 4. The CDR3 has 13 residues. Germline-derived CDR1 and CDR2 are MRHNA and SNTAGT. The CDR3 DNA follows: TGTGCCACCGGGACAGGGTCCACAGATACGCAGTATTTT. Its protein is CATGTGSTDTQYF.

V usage is TRBV27 and J usage is TRBJ2-7; TRBD1 agrees at 8 bases. The CDR3 is 18 residues long. CDR1 is MNHEY and CDR2 is SMNVEV in the germline V gene (reference sequence). V lost 4 bases to trimming and J lost 3 bases; unmatched junction nucleotides: 17. CDR3 DNA sequence: TGTGCCAGCAGTTCCCCCCCCCTCGGACAGGGACTCAGCTACGAGCAGTACTTC. It codes for CASSSPPLGQGLSYEQYF.

CDR3 loop: CASSLEERIYGYTF. CDR3 nucleotides: TGTGCCAGCAGCTTAGAGGAGAGAATCTATGGCTACACCTTC. This chain links TRBV11-3 with TRBJ1-2, with D unclear. The germline CDR1 and CDR2 sequences are SGHNT and YENEEA. Deletions cut 0 bases from V and 4 bases from J, with 9 bases between. The CDR3 has 14 amino acids.

This clone was seen a handful of times. The V gene is TRBV19, the J gene TRBJ1-5; no reliable D call. The V gene lost 1 base and the J gene lost 5 bases, with 9 bases spanning the gap. Germline assignment: CDR1 LNHDA and CDR2 SQIVND (reference sequence). The CDR3 consists of 14 residues. The CDR3 DNA reads as TGTGCCAGTAGTATAGGGGAAGCCTATCAGCCCCAGCATTTT. It specifies CASSIGEAYQPQHF.